The clone carrying this T cell receptor (beta chain) was counted a single time. The length of the CDR3 is 15 residues. V shed 9 bases and J 3 bases; nucleotides not matched to a gene: 7. Germline CDR1 reads LNHNV; CDR2 reads YYDKDF (reference sequence). Researchers prepared the TCRbeta library using unique molecular identifiers, the study reports. Via MiXCR, TCRdb re-called the PCR reads, giving one row per CDR3 protein. The top ten clones hold about a third of a sample with 500,000 to 750,000 distinct CDR3 sequences, about a quarter of them seen once. This sample is part of a study of T-cell reconstitution after alpha-beta-depleted transplantation in children.

The clonotype was recovered from a boy under two years old with Wiskott-Aldrich syndrome, due to receive a stem cell transplant. Sequenced material: PBMCs, taken before TCRalphabeta/CD19-depleted stem cell transplant. The rearrangement uses TRBV15 and TRBJ2-1; 11 positions agree with TRBD2. The CDR3 loop reads CATTPTSGNYNEQFF. CDR3 nucleotides: TGTGCCACGACTCCGACTAGCGGGAACTACAATGAGCAGTTCTTC.